This record looks at one T cell receptor beta chain sequence and its context. Its antigen is undetermined. With 6 bases removed from V and 0 bases from J, the gap between germline ends came to 0 bases. CDR3 length: 11 amino acids. The entry originates in a study of T cell responses to AZD1222 COVID-19 vaccine. Study background: Pooled samples include second doses given at about 4 or 12 weeks.

Whole-study results and caveats: Donors were mostly white British, more females; clonal diversity possibly underestimated. Spike-specific TCR breadth and depth grew following two AZD1222 doses. Only a handful of AZD1222 recipients tested seropositive at baseline.

Here immunoSEQ multiplex PCR was the method, and the copy in TCRdb shows in-frame clones only, minus some. Among some 130,000 clones listed, about nine tenths were seen once. This sequence joins TRBV12-3 or TRBV12-4 and TRBJ1-3; D is undetermined. The sequence came from an adult in good health. The sample was peripheral blood, taken on day 0 of AZD1222 vaccination. Here the CDR3 DNA reads TGTGCCAGCAGCTCTGGAAACACCATATATTTT. Residues: CASSSGNTIYF.